A selection of T cell receptor beta chains follows, all from one sample in a study of CD8+CD57+ T cells in acquired aplastic anemia. TCRdb reanalysed the reads using MiXCR and keeps one entry per CDR3 protein. Here the sample spans 400,000 to 450,000 distinct CDR3 sequences, about 70% being singletons. The sequenced sample was sorted CD4+, CD8+, or CD8+CD57+ T cells (not recorded which) from PBMCs. These TCRs come from a human donor in good health, serving as a control. The CDR3 runs from the conserved cysteine through the conserved F or W. A D gene is named only where the DNA matches it firmly. Some rows mark clone size as missing; the rest say once, few, many or name a class of expanded clone.

v_gene: TRBV7-3; abundance: -; j_gene: TRBJ2-1; d_gene: TRBD2; CDR3aa: CASSYYGGGYAYGQFF; CDR3nt: TGTGCTAGCAGCTACTACGGGGGGGGATATGCATATGGGCAGTTCTTC
v_gene: TRBV7-3; abundance: -; j_gene: TRBJ2-5; d_gene: -; CDR3aa: CASSLVPETEDF; CDR3nt: TGTGCCAGCAGCTTAGTGCCGGAGACCGAGGACTTC
v_gene: TRBV19; abundance: -; j_gene: TRBJ1-3; d_gene: -; CDR3aa: CASSLNYGLTNGNTIYF; CDR3nt: TGTGCCAGTAGTTTGAATTATGGGCTTACCAATGGAAACACCATATATTTT
v_gene: TRBV7-6; abundance: -; j_gene: TRBJ1-6; d_gene: -; CDR3aa: CASSFDPNTETSFLHF; CDR3nt: TGTGCCAGCAGCTTTGATCCTAACACTGAAACTTCCTTTCTCCACTTT
v_gene: TRBV2; abundance: -; j_gene: TRBJ1-4; d_gene: TRBD1; CDR3aa: CARQGPGTNEKLFF; CDR3nt: TGTGCCAGACAGGGGCCCGGGACTAATGAAAAACTGTTTTTT
v_gene: TRBV4-2; abundance: few; j_gene: TRBJ2-3; d_gene: TRBD2; CDR3aa: CASSQGVRAGGTDTQYF; CDR3nt: TGTGCCAGCAGCCAAGGGGTCAGAGCGGGGGGCACAGATACGCAGTATTTT
v_gene: TRBV9; abundance: -; j_gene: TRBJ1-2; d_gene: -; CDR3aa: CASSVGGNYGYTSF; CDR3nt: TGTGCCAGCAGCGTAGGTGGGAACTATGGCTACACCTCCTTC
v_gene: TRBV19; abundance: -; j_gene: TRBJ2-7; d_gene: -; CDR3aa: CASSIGYEQYF; CDR3nt: TGTGCCAGTAGTATAGGCTACGAGCAGTACTTC
v_gene: TRBV9; abundance: -; j_gene: TRBJ2-6; d_gene: -; CDR3aa: CASSPDSSGAGVLTF; CDR3nt: TGTGCCAGCAGTCCCGACAGCTCTGGGGCCGGGGTGCTGACTTTC
v_gene: TRBV7-2; abundance: once; j_gene: TRBJ2-7; d_gene: -; CDR3aa: CASSQEGSYYKQYF; CDR3nt: TGTGCCAGCAGCCAAGAGGGCAGCTACTACAAGCAGTACTTC
v_gene: TRBV20-1; abundance: -; j_gene: TRBJ2-5; d_gene: -; CDR3aa: CSAAQGGPETQYF; CDR3nt: TGCAGTGCTGCGCAGGGGGGGCCAGAGACCCAGTACTTC
v_gene: TRBV7-2; abundance: -; j_gene: TRBJ1-1; d_gene: -; CDR3aa: CASSPRNSEAFF; CDR3nt: TGTGCCAGCAGCCCACGGAACTCTGAAGCTTTCTTT
v_gene: TRBV20-1; abundance: once; j_gene: TRBJ1-1; d_gene: -; CDR3aa: CSAKTGNTEAEAFF; CDR3nt: TGCAGTGCTAAGACGGGAAACACTGAAGCTGAAGCTTTCTTT
v_gene: TRBV15; abundance: many; j_gene: TRBJ2-5; d_gene: -; CDR3aa: CATSRVSSQETQYF; CDR3nt: TGTGCCACCAGCAGAGTGTCCAGCCAAGAGACCCAGTACTTC
v_gene: TRBV24-1; abundance: -; j_gene: TRBJ2-2; d_gene: -; CDR3aa: CAITSVGRRGGAFF; CDR3nt: TGTGCCATCACTAGCGTGGGACGCAGGGGGGGGGCTTTTTTT
v_gene: TRBV10-3; abundance: many; j_gene: TRBJ2-6; d_gene: -; CDR3aa: CAISESRGAGANVLTF; CDR3nt: TGTGCCATCAGTGAGTCGAGGGGGGCTGGGGCCAACGTCCTGACTTTC
v_gene: TRBV9; abundance: -; j_gene: TRBJ1-1; d_gene: -; CDR3aa: CASSVGGGDTNELF; CDR3nt: TGTGCCAGCAGCGTAGGGGGGGGGGACACCAATGAGCTCTTT
v_gene: TRBV24-1; abundance: once; j_gene: TRBJ2-5; d_gene: -; CDR3aa: CATRTGTDLETQYF; CDR3nt: TGTGCCACCAGGACCGGGACCGACCTAGAGACCCAGTACTTC
v_gene: TRBV7-9; abundance: -; j_gene: TRBJ2-5; d_gene: -; CDR3aa: CASSLSRGRSTQYF; CDR3nt: TGTGCCAGCAGCTTGTCCAGGGGAAGGTCGACCCAGTACTTC
v_gene: TRBV12-3/TRBV12-4; abundance: -; j_gene: TRBJ1-1; d_gene: TRBD1; CDR3aa: CTSSFGTGVTEAFF; CDR3nt: TGTACCAGCAGTTTCGGGACAGGGGTAACTGAAGCTTTCTTT
v_gene: TRBV15; abundance: -; j_gene: TRBJ2-3; d_gene: TRBD1; CDR3aa: CATSRGDREDTDTQYF; CDR3nt: TGTGCCACCAGCAGAGGGGACAGGGAGGACACAGATACGCAGTATTTT
v_gene: TRBV10-3; abundance: -; j_gene: TRBJ2-5; d_gene: -; CDR3aa: CAISESREAQYF; CDR3nt: TGTGCCATCAGTGAGTCGAGAGAGGCCCAGTACTTC
v_gene: TRBV5-1; abundance: -; j_gene: TRBJ2-1; d_gene: -; CDR3aa: CASSLGPTVYYNEQFF; CDR3nt: TGCGCCAGCAGCCTAGGACCAACCGTATACTACAATGAGCAGTTCTTC
v_gene: TRBV7-7; abundance: -; j_gene: TRBJ2-1; d_gene: -; CDR3aa: CASSRLDGNYTMSF; CDR3nt: TGTGCTAGCAGCCGCCTTGACGGCAACTATACAATGAGCTTC
v_gene: TRBV7-2; abundance: -; j_gene: TRBJ1-5; d_gene: -; CDR3aa: CASSFAELLPSSF; CDR3nt: TGTGCCAGCAGCTTTGCAGAGCTCCTTCCAAGCAGTTTT
v_gene: TRBV7-2; abundance: -; j_gene: TRBJ2-3; d_gene: TRBD2; CDR3aa: CASSRDSAGAITQYF; CDR3nt: TGTGCCAGCAGCCGCGATTCAGCGGGGGCTATTACGCAGTATTTT
v_gene: TRBV19; abundance: -; j_gene: TRBJ1-1; d_gene: -; CDR3aa: CASSVRTENTEAFF; CDR3nt: TGTGCCAGTAGTGTTAGGACAGAGAACACTGAAGCTTTCTTT
v_gene: TRBV4-1; abundance: -; j_gene: TRBJ2-5; d_gene: TRBD2; CDR3aa: CASSQEGLAAQETQYF; CDR3nt: TGCGCCAGCAGCCAAGAAGGACTAGCGGCACAAGAGACCCAGTACTTC
v_gene: TRBV20-1; abundance: -; j_gene: TRBJ2-1; d_gene: -; CDR3aa: CSARPLAHEQFF; CDR3nt: TGCAGTGCTAGACCCCTAGCCCATGAGCAGTTCTTC
v_gene: TRBV9; abundance: -; j_gene: TRBJ2-7; d_gene: -; CDR3aa: CASRKGYGAHEQYF; CDR3nt: TGTGCCAGCAGAAAAGGCTACGGAGCCCACGAGCAGTACTTC
v_gene: TRBV11-3; abundance: once; j_gene: TRBJ1-1; d_gene: -; CDR3aa: CASSLPGTMNTEAFF; CDR3nt: TGTGCCAGCAGCTTACCCGGGACCATGAACACTGAAGCTTTCTTT
v_gene: TRBV20-1; abundance: many; j_gene: TRBJ2-2; d_gene: -; CDR3aa: CSARDSSAVTLDTGELFF; CDR3nt: TGCAGTGCTAGAGATTCTTCGGCGGTAACCCTCGACACCGGGGAGCTGTTTTTT
v_gene: TRBV5-4; abundance: -; j_gene: TRBJ2-3; d_gene: -; CDR3aa: CASSAEGHTQYF; CDR3nt: TGTGCCAGCAGCGCGGAGGGGCATACGCAGTATTTT
v_gene: TRBV20-1; abundance: once; j_gene: TRBJ1-2; d_gene: -; CDR3aa: CSARDRGLYGYTF; CDR3nt: TGCAGTGCTAGAGATCGGGGGCTCTATGGCTACACCTTC
v_gene: TRBV9; abundance: -; j_gene: TRBJ2-3; d_gene: TRBD1; CDR3aa: CASSSHRTGNTYTQYF; CDR3nt: TGTGCCAGTAGTTCTCACAGGACAGGCAACACCTATACGCAGTATTTT
v_gene: TRBV15; abundance: -; j_gene: TRBJ2-7; d_gene: -; CDR3aa: CATSIRGQLREAYF; CDR3nt: TGTGCCACCAGTATACGGGGTCAGCTCAGGGAAGCGTACTTT
v_gene: TRBV3-1; abundance: many; j_gene: TRBJ2-7; d_gene: -; CDR3aa: CATKTDVGEQYF; CDR3nt: TGTGCCACCAAGACAGACGTCGGCGAGCAGTACTTC
v_gene: TRBV5-5; abundance: -; j_gene: TRBJ1-1; d_gene: -; CDR3aa: CASSLVVLGFPTEAFF; CDR3nt: TGTGCCAGCAGCTTGGTTGTCTTGGGGTTTCCCACTGAAGCTTTCTTT
v_gene: TRBV20-1; abundance: many; j_gene: TRBJ1-6; d_gene: -; CDR3aa: CSAPVRQGLPLHF; CDR3nt: TGCAGTGCCCCCGTTAGGCAGGGTTTGCCCCTCCACTTT
v_gene: TRBV5-1; abundance: many; j_gene: TRBJ2-5; d_gene: -; CDR3aa: CASSLASRGNIQETQYF; CDR3nt: TGCGCCAGCAGCTTGGCCTCTCGGGGGAACATCCAAGAGACCCAGTACTTC
v_gene: TRBV30; abundance: many; j_gene: TRBJ1-2; d_gene: -; CDR3aa: CAWARVNYGYTF; CDR3nt: TGTGCCTGGGCCAGGGTAAACTATGGCTACACCTTC
v_gene: TRBV19; abundance: -; j_gene: TRBJ1-6; d_gene: TRBD1; CDR3aa: CASGDRANSPLHF; CDR3nt: TGTGCCAGTGGGGACAGGGCGAATTCACCCCTCCACTTT
v_gene: TRBV9; abundance: -; j_gene: TRBJ2-5; d_gene: -; CDR3aa: CASSLRGLVGYEHF; CDR3nt: TGTGCCAGCAGCCTACGGGGGTTAGTCGGTTACGAGCACTTC
v_gene: TRBV10-2; abundance: few; j_gene: TRBJ1-2; d_gene: -; CDR3aa: CASSRELGLYGYTF; CDR3nt: TGCGCCAGTTCAAGGGAGTTGGGGTTATATGGCTACACCTTC
v_gene: TRBV5-1; abundance: -; j_gene: TRBJ2-2; d_gene: -; CDR3aa: CTSSQTSVYFCASSYRAPGELFF; CDR3nt: -
v_gene: TRBV10-3; abundance: -; j_gene: TRBJ1-1; d_gene: -; CDR3aa: CAISEGGGNTEAFF; CDR3nt: TGTGCCATCAGTGAGGGGGGGGGTAACACTGAAGCTTTCTTT
v_gene: TRBV7-9; abundance: -; j_gene: TRBJ2-5; d_gene: -; CDR3aa: CASSLARAHGYQYF; CDR3nt: TGTGCCAGCAGCTTAGCACGGGCCCACGGCTACCAGTACTTC
v_gene: TRBV6-4; abundance: many; j_gene: TRBJ1-6; d_gene: -; CDR3aa: CASSDTGRTLHF; CDR3nt: TGTGCCAGCAGTGACACAGGTCGCACCCTCCACTTT
v_gene: TRBV7-2; abundance: -; j_gene: TRBJ1-6; d_gene: -; CDR3aa: CASSRVCTYAQYF; CDR3nt: TGTGCCAGCAGCCGGGTGTGCACCTACGCGCAGTACTTT
v_gene: TRBV4-3; abundance: many; j_gene: TRBJ2-6; d_gene: -; CDR3aa: CASSQQTGANVLTF; CDR3nt: TGCGCCAGCAGCCAACAGACTGGGGCCAACGTCCTGACTTTC
v_gene: TRBV19; abundance: -; j_gene: TRBJ2-5; d_gene: -; CDR3aa: CASMVGGRQETQYF; CDR3nt: TGTGCCAGTATGGTTGGGGGGAGACAAGAGACCCAGTACTTC
v_gene: TRBV16; abundance: many; j_gene: TRBJ1-1; d_gene: -; CDR3aa: CASSREIEAFF; CDR3nt: TGTGCCAGCAGCCGGGAGATTGAAGCTTTCTTT
v_gene: TRBV29-1; abundance: -; j_gene: TRBJ2-5; d_gene: -; CDR3aa: CSVVGLQHTLYF; CDR3nt: TGCAGCGTTGTTGGCCTGCAGCACACACTCTACTTC
v_gene: TRBV14; abundance: -; j_gene: TRBJ1-5; d_gene: TRBD1; CDR3aa: CASSPGQDQPQHF; CDR3nt: TGTGCCAGCAGCCCCGGACAGGATCAGCCCCAGCATTTT
v_gene: TRBV2; abundance: -; j_gene: TRBJ1-2; d_gene: -; CDR3aa: CASSFAPRGHTF; CDR3nt: TGTGCCAGCAGCTTCGCCCCGCGGGGCCACACCTTC
v_gene: TRBV11-3; abundance: -; j_gene: TRBJ1-6; d_gene: -; CDR3aa: CASSLAGTVDSPLHF; CDR3nt: TGTGCCAGCAGCTTAGCCGGGACCGTCGATTCACCCCTCCACTTT